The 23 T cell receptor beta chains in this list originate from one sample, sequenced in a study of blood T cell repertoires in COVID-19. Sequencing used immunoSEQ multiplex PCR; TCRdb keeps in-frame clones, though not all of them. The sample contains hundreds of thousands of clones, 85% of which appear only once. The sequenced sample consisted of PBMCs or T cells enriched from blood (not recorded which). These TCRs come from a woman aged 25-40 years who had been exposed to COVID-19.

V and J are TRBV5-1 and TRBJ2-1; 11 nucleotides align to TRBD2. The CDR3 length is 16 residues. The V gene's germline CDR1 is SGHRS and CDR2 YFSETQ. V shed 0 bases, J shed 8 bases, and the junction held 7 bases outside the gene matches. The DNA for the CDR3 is TGCGCCAGCAGCTTGGCGGCTAGCGGGAGGACCGATGAGCAGTTCTTC. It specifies CASSLAASGRTDEQFF.

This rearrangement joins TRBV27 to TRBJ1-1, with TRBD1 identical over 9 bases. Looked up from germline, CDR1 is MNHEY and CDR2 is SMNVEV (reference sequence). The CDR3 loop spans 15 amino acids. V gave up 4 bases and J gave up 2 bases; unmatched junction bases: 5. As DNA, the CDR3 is TGTGCCAGCAGTTACAGGGGGCTTGGCAACACTGAAGCTTTCTTT. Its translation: CASSYRGLGNTEAFF.

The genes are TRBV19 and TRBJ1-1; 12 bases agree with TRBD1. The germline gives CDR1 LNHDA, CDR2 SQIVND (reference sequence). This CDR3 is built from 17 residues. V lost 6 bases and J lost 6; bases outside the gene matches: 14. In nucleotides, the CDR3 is TGTGCCAGTAGCCGCTTAGGGGGACAGGGGGCCGTCCCTGAAGCTTTCTTT. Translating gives CASSRLGGQGAVPEAFF.

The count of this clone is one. CDR3 DNA sequence: TGTGCCAGCAGCCTAACAGGACAGGGGGCAGAAGAGCAGTACTTC. It yields the protein CASSLTGQGAEEQYF. The chain joins TRBV6-2 or TRBV6-3 to TRBJ2-7; TRBD1 matches at 11 bases. This CDR3 is 15 amino acids long. The V gene's germline CDR1 is MNHEY and CDR2 SVGEGT. V lost 6 bases and J lost 7; bases outside the gene matches: 11.

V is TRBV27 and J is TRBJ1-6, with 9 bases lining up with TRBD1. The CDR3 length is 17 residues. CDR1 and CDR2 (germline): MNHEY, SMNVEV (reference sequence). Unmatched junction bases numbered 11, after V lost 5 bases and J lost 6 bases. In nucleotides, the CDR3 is TGTGCCAGCAGTATAAAGTGGACAGGGGCCAGTAATTCACCCCTCCACTTT. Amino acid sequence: CASSIKWTGASNSPLHF.

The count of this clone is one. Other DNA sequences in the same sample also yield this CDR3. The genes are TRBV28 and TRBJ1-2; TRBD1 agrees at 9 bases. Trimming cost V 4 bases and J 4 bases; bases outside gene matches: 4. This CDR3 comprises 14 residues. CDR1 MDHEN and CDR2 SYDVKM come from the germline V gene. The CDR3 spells CASSSGQGFYGYTF. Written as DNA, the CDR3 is TGTGCCAGCAGTTCGGGACAGGGCTTCTATGGCTACACCTTC.

CDR3 in amino acids: CATLDLPGTEAFF. The CDR3 region has the DNA TGTGCCACCCTAGACCTGCCTGGCACTGAAGCTTTCTTT. The rearrangement links TRBV28 to TRBJ1-1, with unresolved D. Looked up from germline, CDR1 is MDHEN and CDR2 is SYDVKM. The CDR3 loop spans 13 amino acids. The V gene lost 10 bases and the J gene lost 4 bases, with 16 bases spanning the gap. Complete variable domain (other parts from reference TRBV28 and TRBJ1-1): DVKVTQSSRYLVKRTGEKVFLECVQDMDHENMFWYRQDPGLGLRLIYFSYDVKMKEKGDIPEGYSVSREKKERFSLILESASTNQTSMYLCATLDLPGTEAFFGQGTRLTVV.

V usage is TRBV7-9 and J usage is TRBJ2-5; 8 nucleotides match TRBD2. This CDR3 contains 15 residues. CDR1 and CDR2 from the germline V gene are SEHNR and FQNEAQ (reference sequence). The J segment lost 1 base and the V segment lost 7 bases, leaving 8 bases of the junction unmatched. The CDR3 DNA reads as TGTGCCAGCACCGGGCTAGCGGGCCTCCAAGAGACCCAGTACTTC. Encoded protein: CASTGLAGLQETQYF.

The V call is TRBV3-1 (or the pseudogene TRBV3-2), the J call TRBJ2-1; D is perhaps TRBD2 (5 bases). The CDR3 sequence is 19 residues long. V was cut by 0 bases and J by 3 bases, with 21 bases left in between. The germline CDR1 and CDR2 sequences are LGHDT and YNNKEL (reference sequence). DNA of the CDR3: TGTGCCAGCAGCCAAGAGACCATTAGGGTGGAGCGGAACTACAATGAGCAGTTCTTC. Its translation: CASSQETIRVERNYNEQFF.

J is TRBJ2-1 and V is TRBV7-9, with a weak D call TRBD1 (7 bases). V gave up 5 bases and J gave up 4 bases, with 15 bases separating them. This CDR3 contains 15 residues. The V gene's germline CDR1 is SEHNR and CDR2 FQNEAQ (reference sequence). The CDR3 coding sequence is TGTGCCAGCAGCCAAACAGGGGACTTATACAATGAGCAGTTCTTC. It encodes CASSQTGDLYNEQFF.

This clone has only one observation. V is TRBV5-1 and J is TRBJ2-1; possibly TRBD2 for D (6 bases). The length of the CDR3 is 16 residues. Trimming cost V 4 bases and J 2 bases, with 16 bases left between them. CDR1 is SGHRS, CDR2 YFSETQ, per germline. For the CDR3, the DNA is TGCGCCAGCAGCCCGGCGTGGGACTTACCCTACAATGAGCAGTTCTTC. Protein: CASSPAWDLPYNEQFF.

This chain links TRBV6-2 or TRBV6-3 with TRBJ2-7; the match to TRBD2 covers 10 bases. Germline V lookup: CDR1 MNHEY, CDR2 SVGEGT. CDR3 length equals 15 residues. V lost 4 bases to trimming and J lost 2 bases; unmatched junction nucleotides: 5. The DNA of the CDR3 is TGTGCCAGCAGTTTTTTTAGCGGGGGGACCTACGAGCAGTACTTC. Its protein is CASSFFSGGTYEQYF.

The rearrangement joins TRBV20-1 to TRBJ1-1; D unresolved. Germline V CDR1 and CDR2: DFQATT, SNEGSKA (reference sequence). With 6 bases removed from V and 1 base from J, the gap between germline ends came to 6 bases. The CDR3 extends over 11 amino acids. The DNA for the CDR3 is TGCAGTGCGTGGGCGAACACTGAAGCTTTCTTT. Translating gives CSAWANTEAFF.

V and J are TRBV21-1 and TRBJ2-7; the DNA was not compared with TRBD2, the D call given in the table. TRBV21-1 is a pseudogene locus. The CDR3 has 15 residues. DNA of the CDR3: TGTGCCAGCAGGCGATGGTGGTGGGGGGGGTCCGAGCAGTACTTC. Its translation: CASRRWWWGGSEQYF.

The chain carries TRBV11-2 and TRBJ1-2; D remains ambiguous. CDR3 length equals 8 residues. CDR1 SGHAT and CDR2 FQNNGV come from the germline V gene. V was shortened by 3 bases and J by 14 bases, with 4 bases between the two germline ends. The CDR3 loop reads CASSFSTF. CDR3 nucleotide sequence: TGTGCCAGCAGCTTCTCTACCTTC. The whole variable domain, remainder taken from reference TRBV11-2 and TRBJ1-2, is EAGVAQSPRYKIIEKRQSVAFWCNPISGHATLYWYQQILGQGPKLLIQFQNNGVVDDSQLPKDRFSAERLKGVDSTLKIQPAKLEDSAVYLCASSFSTFGSGTRLTVV.

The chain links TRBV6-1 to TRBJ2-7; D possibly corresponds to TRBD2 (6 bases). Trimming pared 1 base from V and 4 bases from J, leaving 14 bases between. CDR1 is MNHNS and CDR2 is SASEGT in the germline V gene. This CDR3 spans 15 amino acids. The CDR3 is CASSEGGGWLYEQYF. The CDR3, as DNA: TGTGCCAGCAGTGAAGGAGGAGGGTGGCTGTACGAGCAGTACTTC.

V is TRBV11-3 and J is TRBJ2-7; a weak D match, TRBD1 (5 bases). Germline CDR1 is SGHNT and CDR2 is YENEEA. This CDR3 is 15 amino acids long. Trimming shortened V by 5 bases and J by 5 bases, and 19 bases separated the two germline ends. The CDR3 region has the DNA TGTGCCAGCAGCCCTCAGAACGGAAGGGGCCACGAGCAGTACTTC. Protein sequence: CASSPQNGRGHEQYF. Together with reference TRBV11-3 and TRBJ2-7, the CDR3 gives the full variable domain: EAGVVQSPRYKIIEKKQPVAFWCNPISGHNTLYWYLQNLGQGPELLIRYENEEAVDDSQLPKDRFSAERLKGVDSTLKIQPAELGDSAVYLCASSPQNGRGHEQYFGPGTRLTVT.

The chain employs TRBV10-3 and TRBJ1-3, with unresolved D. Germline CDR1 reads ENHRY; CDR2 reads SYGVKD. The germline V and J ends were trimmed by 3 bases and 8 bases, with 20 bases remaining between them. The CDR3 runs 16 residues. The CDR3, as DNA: TGTGCCATCAGTGACGCCGGCGGGGTCGGGGTAGACACCATATATTTT. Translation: CAISDAGGVGVDTIYF.

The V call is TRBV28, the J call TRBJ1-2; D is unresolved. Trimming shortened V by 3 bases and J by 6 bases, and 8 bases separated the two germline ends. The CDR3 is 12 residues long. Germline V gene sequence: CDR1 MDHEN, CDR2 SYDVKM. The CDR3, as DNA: TGTGCCAGCAGTTTTAGCGACAATGGCTACACCTTC. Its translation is CASSFSDNGYTF.

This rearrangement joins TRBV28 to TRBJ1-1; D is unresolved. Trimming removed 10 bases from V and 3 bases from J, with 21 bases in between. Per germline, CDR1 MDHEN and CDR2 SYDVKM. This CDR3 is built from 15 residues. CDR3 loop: CATFPESISYTEAFF. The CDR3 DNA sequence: TGTGCCACCTTTCCAGAATCGATATCGTACACTGAAGCTTTCTTT.

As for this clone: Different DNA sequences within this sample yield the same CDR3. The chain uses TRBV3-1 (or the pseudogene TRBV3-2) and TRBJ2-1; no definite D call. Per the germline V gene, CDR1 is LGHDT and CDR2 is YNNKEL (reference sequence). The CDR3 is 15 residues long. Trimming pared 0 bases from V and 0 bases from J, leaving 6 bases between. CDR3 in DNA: TGTGCCAGCAGCCAAGATTCGAGCTCCTACAATGAGCAGTTCTTC. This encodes CASSQDSSSYNEQFF.

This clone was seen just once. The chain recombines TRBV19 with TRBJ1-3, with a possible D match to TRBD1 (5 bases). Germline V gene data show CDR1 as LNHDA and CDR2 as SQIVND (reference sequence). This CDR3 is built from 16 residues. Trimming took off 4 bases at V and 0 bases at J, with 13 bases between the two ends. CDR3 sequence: CASSTEGQFSGNTIYF. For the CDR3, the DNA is TGTGCCAGTAGTACGGAGGGGCAATTCTCTGGAAACACCATATATTTT.

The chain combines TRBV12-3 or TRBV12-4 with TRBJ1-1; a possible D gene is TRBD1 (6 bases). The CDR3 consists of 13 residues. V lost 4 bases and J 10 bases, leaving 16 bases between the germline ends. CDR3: CASSWQGTLGAFF. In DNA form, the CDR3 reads TGTGCCAGCAGTTGGCAGGGGACCCTCGGAGCTTTCTTT.